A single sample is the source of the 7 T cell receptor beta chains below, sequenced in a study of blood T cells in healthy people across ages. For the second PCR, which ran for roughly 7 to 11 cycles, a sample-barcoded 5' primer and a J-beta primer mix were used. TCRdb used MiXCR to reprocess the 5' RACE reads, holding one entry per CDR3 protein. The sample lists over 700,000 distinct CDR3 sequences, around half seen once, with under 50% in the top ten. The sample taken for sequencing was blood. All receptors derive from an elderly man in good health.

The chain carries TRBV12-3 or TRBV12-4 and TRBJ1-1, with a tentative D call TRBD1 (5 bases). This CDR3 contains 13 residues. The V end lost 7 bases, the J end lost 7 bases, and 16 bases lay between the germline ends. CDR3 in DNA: TGTGCCAGCACCTTGGGGGGAGGAGGTGAAGCTTTCTTT. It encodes CASTLGGGGEAFF.

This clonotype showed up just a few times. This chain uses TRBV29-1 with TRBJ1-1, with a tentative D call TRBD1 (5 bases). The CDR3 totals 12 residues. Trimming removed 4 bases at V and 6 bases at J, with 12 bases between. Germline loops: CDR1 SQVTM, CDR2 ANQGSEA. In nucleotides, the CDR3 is TGCAGCGTTGTCTCAGGGTACGCTGAAGCTTTCTTT. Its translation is CSVVSGYAEAFF.

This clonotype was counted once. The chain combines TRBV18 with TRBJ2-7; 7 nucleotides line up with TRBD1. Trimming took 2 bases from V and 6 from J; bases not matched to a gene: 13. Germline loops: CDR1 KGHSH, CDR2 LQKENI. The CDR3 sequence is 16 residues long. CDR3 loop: CASSPASTGSLGEQYF. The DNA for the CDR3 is TGTGCCAGCTCACCAGCATCGACAGGGTCATTGGGCGAGCAGTACTTC.

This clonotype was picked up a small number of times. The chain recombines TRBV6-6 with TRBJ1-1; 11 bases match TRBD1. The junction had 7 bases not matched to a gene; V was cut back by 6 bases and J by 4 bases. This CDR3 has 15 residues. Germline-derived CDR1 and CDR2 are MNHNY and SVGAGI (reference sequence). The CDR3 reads CASRAGQGARTEAFF. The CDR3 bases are TGTGCCAGCAGGGCTGGACAGGGGGCTCGCACTGAAGCTTTCTTT.

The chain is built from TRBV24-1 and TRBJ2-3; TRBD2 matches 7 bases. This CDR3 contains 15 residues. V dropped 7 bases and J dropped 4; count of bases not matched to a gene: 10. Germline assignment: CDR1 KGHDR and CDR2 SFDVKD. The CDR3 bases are TGTGCCACCAGCTCAGGGATAACTAGCGCAGATACGCAGTATTTT. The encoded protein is CATSSGITSADTQYF.

The CDR3 loop is CASSLTSSDEQYF. CDR3 coding DNA: TGCGCCAGCAGCCTTACTAGTTCGGACGAGCAGTACTTC. The V and J genes are TRBV5-1 and TRBJ2-7; weak D call: TRBD2 (5 bases). The V gene lost 4 bases and the J gene lost 5 bases, with 13 bases spanning the gap. The germline gives CDR1 SGHRS, CDR2 YFSETQ. This CDR3 is built from 13 residues.

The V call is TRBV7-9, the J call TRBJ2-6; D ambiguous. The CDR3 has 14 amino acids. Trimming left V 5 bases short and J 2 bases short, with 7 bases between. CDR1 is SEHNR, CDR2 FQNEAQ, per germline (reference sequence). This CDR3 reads CASSPPTGANVLTF. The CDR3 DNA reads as TGTGCCAGCAGCCCGCCTACTGGGGCCAACGTCCTGACTTTC.